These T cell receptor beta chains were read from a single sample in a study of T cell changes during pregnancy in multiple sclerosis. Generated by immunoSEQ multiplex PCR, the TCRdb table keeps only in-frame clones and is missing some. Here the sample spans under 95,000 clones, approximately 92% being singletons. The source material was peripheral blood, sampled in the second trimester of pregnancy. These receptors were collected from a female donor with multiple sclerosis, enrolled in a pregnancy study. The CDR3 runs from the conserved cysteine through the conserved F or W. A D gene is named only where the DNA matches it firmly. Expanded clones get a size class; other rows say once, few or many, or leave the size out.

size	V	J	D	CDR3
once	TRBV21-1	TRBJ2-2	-	CASISSGGSTGELFF
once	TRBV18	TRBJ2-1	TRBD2	CASSPSGGLRNEQFF
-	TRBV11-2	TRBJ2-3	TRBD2	CASSLERTSAQYF
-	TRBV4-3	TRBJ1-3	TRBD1	CASSQDRVGGNTIYF
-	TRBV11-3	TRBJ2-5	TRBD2	CASSLGSGGAGETQYF
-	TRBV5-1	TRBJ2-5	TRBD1	CASRRDRGGETQYF
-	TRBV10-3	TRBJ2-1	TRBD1	CAISTSGTGEAFF
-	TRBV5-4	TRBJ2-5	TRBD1	CASSLYVLAGGQETQYF
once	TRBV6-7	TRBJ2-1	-	CGITHSGHTYNEQFF
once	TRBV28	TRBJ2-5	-	CASSPSDRKETQYF
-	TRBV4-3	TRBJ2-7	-	CASSQADGEIYEQYF
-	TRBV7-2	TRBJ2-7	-	CASSAGLSSYEQYF
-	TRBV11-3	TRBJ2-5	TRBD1	CASSLRDRAFVETQYF
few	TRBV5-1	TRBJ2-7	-	CASSPAGEYYEQYF
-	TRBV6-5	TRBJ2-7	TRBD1	CASSYSGGTGSDEQYF
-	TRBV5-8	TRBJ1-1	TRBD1	CASSLERGDRNLPEAFF
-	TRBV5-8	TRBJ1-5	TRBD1	CASSFQGDSNQPQHF
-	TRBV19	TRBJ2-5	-	CASSIGRQETQYF
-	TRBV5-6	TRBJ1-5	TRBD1	CASSLTGTGMDQPQHF
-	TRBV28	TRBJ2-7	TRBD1	CASSSLTGARSYEQYF
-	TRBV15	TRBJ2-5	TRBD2	CATSSGLAGRPMGETQYF
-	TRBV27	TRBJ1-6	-	CASSLRQYNSPLHF
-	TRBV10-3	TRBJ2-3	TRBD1	CANRGQSTDTQYF
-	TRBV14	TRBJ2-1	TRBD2	CASSLSIGAGRDGEQFF
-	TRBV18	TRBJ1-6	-	CASSPPGTTNSPLHF
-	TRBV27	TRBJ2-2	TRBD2	CASSVAGANTGELFF
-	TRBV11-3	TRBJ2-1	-	CASSSTGHYNEQFF
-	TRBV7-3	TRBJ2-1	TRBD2	CASSLTSGSNEQFF
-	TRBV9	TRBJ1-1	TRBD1	CASTRDRASEAFF
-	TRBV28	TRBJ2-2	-	CASRPGGTGELFF
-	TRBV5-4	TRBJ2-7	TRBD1	CASSLGQGSHEQYF
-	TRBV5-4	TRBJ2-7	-	CASSLKAGEPYEQYF
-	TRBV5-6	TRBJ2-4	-	CASSLENRGAFKNIQYF
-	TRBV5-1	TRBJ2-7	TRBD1	CASSAGDRGYEQYF
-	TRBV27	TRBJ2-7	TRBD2	CASSLYRGDYEQYF
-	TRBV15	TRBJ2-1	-	CATSREVGRANNEQFF
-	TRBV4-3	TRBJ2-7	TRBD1	CASWGQGYCSYEQYF
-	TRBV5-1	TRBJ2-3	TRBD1	CASSQMTGAADTQYF
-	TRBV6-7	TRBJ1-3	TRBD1	CARNSRQGGGRGNTIYF
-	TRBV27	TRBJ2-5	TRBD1	CASSRQGAGFQETQYF
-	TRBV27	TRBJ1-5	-	CASGTGYGNQPQHF
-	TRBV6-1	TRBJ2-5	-	CASSVDLGGETQYF
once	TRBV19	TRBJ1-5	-	CASSRGQNSNQPQHF
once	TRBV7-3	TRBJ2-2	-	CASSFGQGYTGELFF
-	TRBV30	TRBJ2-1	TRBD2	CAWSLRGDEQFF
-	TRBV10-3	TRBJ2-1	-	CAISDSGSSYNEQFF
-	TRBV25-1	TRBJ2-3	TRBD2	CASSGGAWADTQYF
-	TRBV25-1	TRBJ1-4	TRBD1	CASSPLKVQGGEKLFF
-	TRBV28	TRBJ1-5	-	CASRLTRGSGNQPQHF
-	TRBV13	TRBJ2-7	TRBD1	CASARRDRVSDEQYF
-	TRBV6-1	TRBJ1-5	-	CASRGQGPQHF
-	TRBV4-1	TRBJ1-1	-	CASSQEEGTEAFF
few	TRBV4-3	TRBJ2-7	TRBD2	CASSQSGGNYEQYF